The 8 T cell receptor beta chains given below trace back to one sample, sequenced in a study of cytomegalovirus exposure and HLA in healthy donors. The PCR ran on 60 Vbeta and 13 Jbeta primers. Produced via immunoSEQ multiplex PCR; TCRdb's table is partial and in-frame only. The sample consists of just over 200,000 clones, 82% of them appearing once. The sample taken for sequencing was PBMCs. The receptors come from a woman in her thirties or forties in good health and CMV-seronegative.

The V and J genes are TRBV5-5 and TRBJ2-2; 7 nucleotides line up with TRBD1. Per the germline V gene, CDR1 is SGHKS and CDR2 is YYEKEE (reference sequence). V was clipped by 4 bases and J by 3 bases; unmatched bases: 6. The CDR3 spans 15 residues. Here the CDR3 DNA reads TGTGCCAGCAGCCGGGACAGAACGGACACCGGGGAGCTGTTTTTT. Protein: CASSRDRTDTGELFF.

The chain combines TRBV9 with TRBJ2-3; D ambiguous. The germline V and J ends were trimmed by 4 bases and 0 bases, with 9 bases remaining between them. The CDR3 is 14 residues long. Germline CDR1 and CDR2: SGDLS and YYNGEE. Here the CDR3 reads CASSPAGSTDTQYF. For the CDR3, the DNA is TGTGCCAGCAGCCCTGCTGGCAGCACAGATACGCAGTATTTT.

CDR3 nucleotide sequence: TGTGCCAGCAGCAAAGAGGGGGGGTTGGCCAAAAACATTCAGTACTTC. Translated, it gives CASSKEGGLAKNIQYF. The chain carries TRBV7-2 and TRBJ2-4, with a weak D call TRBD2 (7 bases). In germline, CDR1 is SGHTA, CDR2 FQGNSA. V dropped 5 bases and J dropped 1 base, with 15 bases sitting between them. This CDR3 comprises 16 residues.

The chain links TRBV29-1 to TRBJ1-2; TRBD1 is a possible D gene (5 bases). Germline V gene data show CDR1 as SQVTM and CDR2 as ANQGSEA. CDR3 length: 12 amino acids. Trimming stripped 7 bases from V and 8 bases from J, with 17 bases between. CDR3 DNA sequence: TGCAGCGCTCTGCAGGAGGGACGAGGCTACACCTTC. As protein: CSALQEGRGYTF.

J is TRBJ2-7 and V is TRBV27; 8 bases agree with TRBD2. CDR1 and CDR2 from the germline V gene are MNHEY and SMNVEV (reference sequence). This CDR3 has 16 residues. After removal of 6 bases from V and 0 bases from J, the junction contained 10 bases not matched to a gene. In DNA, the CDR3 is TGTGCCAGCAGCCAAGCGGGAGCTTGGGCCTCCTACGAGCAGTACTTC. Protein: CASSQAGAWASYEQYF.

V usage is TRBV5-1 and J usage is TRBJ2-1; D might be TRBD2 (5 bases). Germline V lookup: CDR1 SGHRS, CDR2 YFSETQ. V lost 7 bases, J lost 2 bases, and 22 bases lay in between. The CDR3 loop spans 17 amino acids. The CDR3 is CASSQTGRGGPYNEQFF. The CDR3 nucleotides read TGCGCCAGCTCACAAACGGGAAGAGGAGGACCCTACAATGAGCAGTTCTTC.

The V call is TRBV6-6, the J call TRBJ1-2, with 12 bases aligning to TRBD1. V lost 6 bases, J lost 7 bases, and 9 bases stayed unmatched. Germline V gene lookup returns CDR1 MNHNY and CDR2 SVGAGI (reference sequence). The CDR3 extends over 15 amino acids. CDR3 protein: CASRLTGTGGTGYTF. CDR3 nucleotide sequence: TGTGCCAGCAGACTGACCGGGACAGGGGGCACTGGCTACACCTTC.

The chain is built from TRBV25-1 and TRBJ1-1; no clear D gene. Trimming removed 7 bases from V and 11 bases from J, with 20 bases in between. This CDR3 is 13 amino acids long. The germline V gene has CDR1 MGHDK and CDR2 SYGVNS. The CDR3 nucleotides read TGTGCCAGCAACCAGGTCGGATCGTTTGGGGCTTTCTTT. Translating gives CASNQVGSFGAFF.